This TCR beta chain was sequenced for a study of T cells in Graves' hyperthyroidism and ophthalmopathy (dated by TCRdb to between 2018 and 2021). General notes on the study: Peripheral blood was collected at initial diagnosis, before any treatment. To identify distinguishing TCR V-J signatures, a discovery cohort of 90 to 100 patients was used, comprising 40 to 45 with Graves' ophthalmopathy and around 57 with stable Graves' hyperthyroidism. Whether ophthalmopathy could be predicted prospectively was tested in an independent validation cohort made up of fewer than 20 hyperthyroidism patients plus 17 patients who later progressed to ophthalmopathy. The 75 to 100 discovery patients were divided at random into training and test sets in a 7:3 ratio. In addition, the study compared T-cell repertoires in thyroid tissue and in blood from five or six Graves' hyperthyroidism patients. Once sampling was done, hyperthyroidism patients were given methimazole at a starting dose of 30 mg daily, whereas ophthalmopathy patients were given high-dose intravenous methylprednisolone. According to the paper, TCR Vbeta CDR3 sequencing was carried out on more than 120 peripheral blood samples, which came from under 50 ophthalmopathy, around 75 hyperthyroidism and about 17 progressor patients.

General conclusions and limits of the study: In validation, the model predicted progression to ophthalmopathy a median of about 5.9 months before onset, with over 60% sensitivity and about 75% specificity. In cross-validation, a model built on a 13 V-J signature told ophthalmopathy apart from stable hyperthyroidism with 85% to 90% sensitivity and around 83% specificity, and in testing the same model reached 80%/75%. Most expanded thyroid clonotypes (frequency above 0.001) were also detected in blood, suggesting blood repertoires may reflect thyroid immune responses. Sample size was not statistically predetermined, and investigators were not blinded to group allocation.

From its cysteine to its phenylalanine, the CDR3 spans 12 amino acids. CDR3 DNA only is kept here, 36 bases in frame from base 1. The germline V gene supplies CDR1 SNHLY and CDR2 FYNNEI. The V and J ends are trimmed by 7 bases and 4 bases, leaving 8 bases between them. Stable Graves' hyperthyroidism was defined as the absence of progression to ophthalmopathy over 18 months of follow-up. Hyperthyroidism patients were aged 18 to 65 years and newly diagnosed, with disease duration of less than 2 months. Exclusion was applied to patients with uncontrolled infections, other autoimmune diseases, pregnancy or lactation. Diagnoses were established on the basis of clinical symptoms, serum thyroxine and TRAb, thyroid ultrasound, and orbital computed tomography. Ficoll-Paque density gradient centrifugation was used to isolate PBMCs from about 9.4 ml of fresh peripheral blood. Trizol reagent was used to extract total RNA, and RNA quality was then checked on an Agilent 2100 Bioanalyzer.

TCR beta CDR3 regions were amplified from RNA transcripts. A first-round RT-PCR of the TCR CDR3 used the HTBI primer set with the Qiagen OneStep RT-PCR kit. Libraries were constructed in a second round of multiplex PCR, after which size selection and purification were carried out. Libraries were sequenced paired-end with 100 bp reads on an Illumina HiSeq2000. The authors processed their data as follows. SOAPnuke was used to process the raw data, with reads discarded if the reads contained adapters or uncalled bases, had a mean Phred below 15, or lacked an exact constant-primer or identifier match. High-quality paired reads were merged with COPE v1.2.5, and unique nucleotide sequences were defined as clonotypes. Clonotypes were aligned to IMGT TRBV, TRBD and TRBJ reference segments using MiTCR v1.1. The analysis included only V-J combinations with a frequency above 0.0001, which together covered more than 99% of the repertoires. A TCS score was defined as the ratio of F50 (clonal expansion) to E x V (chaos), with BLOSUM62-based TCRdist applied between CDR3 peptides within each V-J. Welch's t-statistics and random forest reduced 500 to 650 V-J features to 13, which were used in a naive Bayes classifier (R e1071). Using fastp at Q25 and MiXCR, TCRdb reprocessed the public reads and kept productive beta chains. Identical CDR3 proteins give one entry, which carries the most common genes and DNA. TCRdb, not the authors, supplied the V and J calls. The sample table contains under 700,000 distinct CDR3 sequences; only one count was recorded for about a sixth of them. In total, the top ten clones hold under 20% of the sample.

To note about this clonotype: Its antigen is unknown. Nothing much larger sits one base from this clone, and base qualities are not available.

The source material was blood. This TCR was recovered from a woman aged 18-29 years with Graves' hyperthyroidism. This chain joins TRBV2 to TRBJ2-1; no confident D gene assignment can be made. This receptor carries the CDR3 CASNANYNEQFF. At the DNA level, the sequence is TGTGCCAGCAACGCAAATTACAATGAGCAGTTCTTC.